Following are 31 T cell receptor beta chains from one sample sequenced in a study of stem cell transplantation in POMP-related autoinflammatory disease. Clones were read by immunoSEQ multiplex PCR, and TCRdb kept only the in-frame ones, dropping some. The sample has some 69,000 clones; under 95% are singletons. The source was CD4+ T cells from PBMCs, collected after stem cell transplantation. The origin of the receptors is a human patient with POMP-related autoinflammation and immune dysregulation (PRAID). The graft donor may have given rise to some T cells.

The V call is TRBV21-1, the J call TRBJ1-1. TRBV21-1 is a documented pseudogene. The CDR3 is made up of 17 amino acids. DNA for the CDR3: TGTGCCAGCAGCAGCCGACCCCAGGAGACCCCGAGCCATGAAGCTTTCTTT. Translating gives CASSSRPQETPSHEAFF.

The V call is TRBV7-7, the J call TRBJ2-3; D may be TRBD1 (5 bases). Germline V gives CDR1 SSHAT, CDR2 FNYEAQ (reference sequence). Deletions cut 5 bases from V and 0 bases from J, with 12 bases between. The CDR3 sequence is 15 residues long. This CDR3 is CASSPLGPSTDTQYF. The CDR3 DNA sequence: TGTGCCAGCAGCCCCCTGGGGCCTAGCACAGATACGCAGTATTTT. Together with reference TRBV7-7 and TRBJ2-3, the CDR3 gives the full variable domain: GAGVSQSPRYKVTKRGQDVTLRCDPISSHATLYWYQQALGQGPEFLTYFNYEAQPDKSGLPSDRFSAERPEGSISTLTIQRTEQRDSAMYRCASSPLGPSTDTQYFGPGTRLTVL.

The rearrangement links TRBV3-1 (or the pseudogene TRBV3-2) to TRBJ2-7; tentatively, D is TRBD1 (7 bases). V was pared by 1 base and J by 5 bases, with 12 bases between. Per the germline V gene, CDR1 is LGHDT and CDR2 is YNNKEL (reference sequence). This CDR3 region has 14 residues. The CDR3 loop is CASSQGRGLHEQYV. CDR3 in DNA: TGTGCCAGCAGCCAAGGGAGGGGGCTCCACGAGCAGTACGTC.

The rearrangement joins TRBV7-3 to TRBJ2-1, with 9 bases identical to TRBD2. Germline V gene sequence: CDR1 SGHTA, CDR2 FQGTGA. Trimming at V came to 2 bases and at J to 5 bases, leaving 7 bases not matched to a gene. The CDR3 sequence is 16 residues long. The CDR3: CASSLRASGTHNEQFF. CDR3 nucleotide sequence: TGTGCCAGCAGCTTACGGGCTAGCGGGACTCACAATGAGCAGTTCTTC.

The chain is built from TRBV24-1 and TRBJ2-3, with D tentatively TRBD1 (6 bases). This CDR3 comprises 18 residues. CDR1 is KGHDR, CDR2 SFDVKD, per germline. V was pared by 2 bases and J by 0 bases, with 17 bases between. The CDR3 region is CATSDSTKGHLSTDTQYF. Here the CDR3 DNA reads TGTGCCACCAGTGATTCCACAAAGGGACACCTCAGCACAGATACGCAGTATTTT.

The genes are TRBV2 and TRBJ2-3; TRBD2 agrees at 9 bases. The length of the CDR3 is 14 residues. J gave up 1 base and V 7 bases, and 3 bases lay outside the gene matches. Germline lookup yields CDR1 SNHLY and CDR2 FYNNEI. CDR3 sequence (DNA): TGTGCCAGCATGCGCGGGGGGGGCACAGATACGCAGTATTTT. This codes for CASMRGGGTDTQYF.

This chain links TRBV30 with TRBJ2-1; D is perhaps TRBD2 (5 bases). The CDR3 contains 12 residues. Trimming removed 5 bases at V and 4 bases at J, with 9 bases between. Germline values: CDR1 GTSNPN, CDR2 SVGIG (reference sequence). CDR3 protein: CAWSGDYNEQFF. In DNA form, the CDR3 reads TGTGCCTGGTCCGGGGATTACAATGAGCAGTTCTTC.

J is TRBJ2-5 and V is TRBV19; D possibly matches TRBD1 or TRBD2 (5 bases each). In germline, CDR1 is LNHDA, CDR2 SQIVND (reference sequence). This CDR3 region has 13 residues. Trimming left V 5 bases short and J 5 bases short, with 12 bases between. CDR3 bases: TGTGCCAGTAGTTCAGGGCCGGGGGAGACCCAGTACTTC. It codes for CASSSGPGETQYF.

V is TRBV3-1 (or the pseudogene TRBV3-2) and J is TRBJ1-3; possibly TRBD1 for D (5 bases). Germline V gives CDR1 LGHDT, CDR2 YNNKEL (reference sequence). The CDR3 loop spans 14 amino acids. Trimming removed 3 bases from V and 0 bases from J, with 6 bases in between. The CDR3 spells CASSQTASGNTIYF. The CDR3 nucleotides are TGTGCCAGCAGCCAGACAGCCTCTGGAAACACCATATATTTT.

The chain combines TRBV10-3 with TRBJ2-7; 10 bases are a match to TRBD2. Germline V lookup: CDR1 ENHRY, CDR2 SYGVKD. V lost 3 bases and J lost 2; bases outside the gene matches: 10. CDR3 length: 17 residues. The CDR3, as DNA: TGTGCCATCAGTGACCCCTCTAGCGGGAGAGGTACCTACGAGCAGTACTTC. This gives the protein CAISDPSSGRGTYEQYF.

V gene TRBV18 combines with J gene TRBJ1-1; D gene uncertain. Trimming removed 0 bases from V and 5 bases from J, with 13 bases in between. CDR1 KGHSH and CDR2 LQKENI come from the germline V gene. The length of the CDR3 is 15 residues. CDR3 in amino acids: CASSPPRGERTEAFF. The CDR3 DNA follows: TGTGCCAGCTCACCACCGCGGGGAGAGAGGACTGAAGCTTTCTTT.

V gene TRBV5-4 combines with J gene TRBJ2-7, with 7 bases that match TRBD1. Germline CDR1 SGHNT, CDR2 YYREEE (reference sequence). CDR3 length: 13 residues. V gave up 3 bases and J gave up 2 bases; unmatched junction bases: 2. The CDR3 here is CASSSGTAYEQYF. CDR3 nucleotide sequence: TGTGCCAGCAGCTCAGGGACAGCCTACGAGCAGTACTTC. The full variable domain, completed using reference TRBV5-4 and TRBJ2-7, is ETGVTQSPTHLIKTRGQQVTLRCSSQSGHNTVSWYQQALGQGPQFIFQYYREEENGRGNFPPRFSGLQFPNYSSELNVNALELDDSALYLCASSSGTAYEQYFGPGTRLTVT.

The gene calls are TRBV11-2 and TRBJ2-7; D possibly corresponds to TRBD1 (5 bases). Looked up from germline, CDR1 is SGHAT and CDR2 is FQNNGV. V lost 3 bases to trimming and J lost 2 bases, with 11 bases between them. The CDR3 contains 14 residues. The CDR3 loop reads CASSLWTLPYEQYV. CDR3 nucleotide sequence: TGTGCCAGCAGCTTGTGGACATTACCCTACGAGCAGTACGTC.

J is TRBJ2-2 and V is TRBV18; unclear D gene. CDR1 KGHSH and CDR2 LQKENI come from the germline V gene. This CDR3 has 14 amino acids. The ends were cut back, 3 bases at V and 2 bases at J, with 7 bases in the middle. The CDR3 protein is CASSPGFNTGELFF. The CDR3 DNA is TGTGCCAGCTCACCTGGGTTTAACACCGGGGAGCTGTTTTTT.

The V gene is TRBV7-9, the J gene TRBJ2-2, with TRBD1 matching over 9 bases. Per the germline V gene, CDR1 is SEHNR and CDR2 is FQNEAQ (reference sequence). This CDR3 is 13 amino acids long. V lost 9 bases to trimming and J lost 3 bases; unmatched junction nucleotides: 2. CDR3 sequence: CARGQGHTGELFF. The DNA for the CDR3 is TGTGCCAGGGGACAGGGACACACCGGGGAGCTGTTTTTT. Filled out from reference TRBV7-9 and TRBJ2-2, the complete variable domain reads DTGVSQNPRHKITKRGQNVTFRCDPISEHNRLYWYRQTLGQGPEFLTYFQNEAQLEKSRLLSDRFSAERPKGSFSTLEIQRTEQGDSAMYLCARGQGHTGELFFGEGSRLTVL.

This clone was picked up a small number of times. The rearrangement joins TRBV24-1 to TRBJ1-2; D uncertain. This CDR3 has 12 residues. The V end was cut by 6 bases, the J end by 4 bases, with 8 bases between. CDR1 is KGHDR, CDR2 SFDVKD, per germline. CDR3 residues: CATSKDLYGYTF. CDR3 DNA: TGTGCCACCAGTAAGGACCTCTATGGCTACACCTTC.

This chain links TRBV7-3 with TRBJ2-3, with D unresolved. V lost 5 bases and J lost 1, with 13 bases in between. The CDR3 is 15 residues long. Germline CDR1 is SGHTA and CDR2 is FQGTGA. The CDR3 loop is CASSLKGVRTDTQYF. CDR3 nucleotides: TGTGCCAGCAGCCTTAAAGGCGTCCGCACAGATACGCAGTATTTT.

This clone appeared once. The chain combines TRBV5-1 with TRBJ2-7, with 9 bases that match TRBD2. CDR1 SGHRS and CDR2 YFSETQ come from the germline V gene. Trimming at V came to 4 bases and at J to 7 bases, leaving 12 bases not matched to a gene. The CDR3 has 15 residues. CDR3 in DNA: TGCGCCAGCAGCCCCGAGATAGCGGGAGTGACGGAGCAGTACTTC. It codes for CASSPEIAGVTEQYF.

V is TRBV3-1 (or the pseudogene TRBV3-2) and J is TRBJ2-1; D might be TRBD2 (5 bases). This CDR3 region has 13 residues. Trimming stripped 4 bases from V and 8 bases from J, with 12 bases between. Germline V CDR1 and CDR2: LGHDT, YNNKEL (reference sequence). This CDR3 is CASSLSGKDEQFF. The CDR3 nucleotides are TGTGCCAGCAGCCTTTCCGGGAAGGATGAGCAGTTCTTC.

The chain joins TRBV13 to TRBJ2-3; the match to TRBD2 covers 9 bases. The J segment lost 3 bases and the V segment lost 2 bases, leaving 15 bases of the junction unmatched. The V gene's germline CDR1 is PRHDT and CDR2 FYEKMQ (reference sequence). The length of the CDR3 is 19 residues. As DNA, the CDR3 is TGTGCCAGCAGCTTAAAGGTATTAGCGGGGGACCCGCGGACAGATACGCAGTATTTT. It is translated as CASSLKVLAGDPRTDTQYF.

The chain combines TRBV3-1 (or the pseudogene TRBV3-2) with TRBJ2-1; TRBD2 matches at 14 bases. Germline loops: CDR1 LGHDT, CDR2 YNNKEL (reference sequence). Trimming cost V 0 bases and J 3 bases; bases outside gene matches: 7. This CDR3 has 19 amino acids. The CDR3, as DNA: TGTGCCAGCAGCCAAGAAGACACCGGACTAGCGGGAGGCTACAATGAGCAGTTCTTC. Protein: CASSQEDTGLAGGYNEQFF.

This clone was picked up one time. The chain's CDR3 is CASSYTTGGILLNEQFF. The CDR3 nucleotides are TGTGCCAGCAGCTATACCACAGGGGGAATTTTACTTAATGAGCAGTTCTTC. The rearrangement uses TRBV7-9 and TRBJ2-1; TRBD1 matches at 8 bases. This CDR3 is 17 amino acids long. J was trimmed by 7 bases and V by 4 bases; bases with no gene match: 15. Germline loops: CDR1 SEHNR, CDR2 FQNEAQ (reference sequence).

This sequence joins TRBV11-2 and TRBJ1-2; 9 nucleotides line up with TRBD1. CDR1 is SGHAT and CDR2 is FQNNGV in the germline V gene. There are 17 residues in the CDR3. With V trimmed by 1 base and J by 1 base, 7 bases remained unmatched. CDR3 nucleotides: TGTGCCAGCAGCTTAGTGGGACAGGGATTGGGTAACTATGGCTACACCTTC. Translating it yields CASSLVGQGLGNYGYTF.

The chain carries TRBV2 and TRBJ1-1, with 8 bases identical to TRBD1. This CDR3 comprises 15 residues. Trimming at V came to 6 bases and at J to 5 bases, leaving 11 bases not matched to a gene. Germline loops: CDR1 SNHLY, CDR2 FYNNEI. This CDR3 reads CASRERTGQGTEAFF. As DNA, the CDR3 is TGTGCCAGCAGGGAAAGGACAGGGCAAGGGACTGAAGCTTTCTTT.

The chain has TRBV6-5 and TRBJ2-5; the D call may be TRBD1 or TRBD2 (6 bases each). Germline V gene data show CDR1 as MNHEY and CDR2 as SVGAGI. The length of the CDR3 is 11 residues. V lost 9 bases and J 5 bases, leaving 10 bases between the germline ends. The chain's CDR3 is CARGGWETQYF. For the CDR3, the DNA is TGTGCCAGAGGGGGGTGGGAGACCCAGTACTTC.

This clone was seen a single time. The chain joins TRBV28 to TRBJ2-3; maybe TRBD2 (7 bases). V lost 11 bases and J lost 3, with 18 bases in between. This CDR3 spans 14 amino acids. Per germline, CDR1 MDHEN and CDR2 SYDVKM. Here the CDR3 reads CACRWGGATDTQYF. The DNA for the CDR3 is TGTGCCTGCCGGTGGGGGGGGGCGACAGATACGCAGTATTTT.

As to this clone: Other DNA variants within this sample encode the same CDR3. The chain is built from TRBV5-1 and TRBJ2-3, with 8 nucleotides matching TRBD1. Germline V gene sequence: CDR1 SGHRS, CDR2 YFSETQ. The CDR3 totals 16 residues. The trim removed 0 bases at V and 1 base at J, leaving 4 bases unmatched. The CDR3 DNA reads as TGCGCCAGCAGCTTGGGGGTACAGGGGGGCACAGATACGCAGTATTTT. It translates to CASSLGVQGGTDTQYF.

In this sample, this clone turned up once. The chain uses TRBV4-2 and TRBJ1-4; D gene ambiguous. The V end was cut by 0 bases, the J end by 10 bases, with 6 bases between. Germline loops: CDR1 LGHNA, CDR2 YNFKEQ. The CDR3 sequence is 12 residues long. Written as DNA, the CDR3 is TGTGCCAGCAGCCAAGATACGAGAAAACTGTTTTTT. Amino acid sequence: CASSQDTRKLFF.

The chain carries TRBV4-2 and TRBJ2-3; 11 nucleotides match TRBD2. J gave up 1 base and V 4 bases, and 10 bases lay outside the gene matches. The CDR3 spans 18 residues. The germline V gene has CDR1 LGHNA and CDR2 YNFKEQ. The CDR3 loop reads CASSLPSGGRSRTDTQYF. The CDR3 DNA is TGTGCCAGCAGCCTTCCTAGCGGGGGGCGCAGCCGCACAGATACGCAGTATTTT.

The chain couples TRBV2 to TRBJ2-5; 10 bases are a match to TRBD2. The CDR3 loop spans 17 amino acids. The germline V gene has CDR1 SNHLY and CDR2 FYNNEI. With V trimmed by 5 bases and J by 7 bases, 16 bases remained unmatched. CDR3: CASSSTQSGRAGVTQYF. As DNA, the CDR3 is TGTGCCAGCAGTTCAACACAAAGCGGGAGGGCCGGGGTGACCCAGTACTTC.

The chain employs TRBV3-1 (or the pseudogene TRBV3-2) and TRBJ2-5; 10 nucleotides match TRBD1. J lost 5 bases, V lost 3 bases, and 9 bases had no gene match. Germline V gene sequence: CDR1 LGHDT, CDR2 YNNKEL (reference sequence). The length of the CDR3 is 16 residues. For the CDR3, the DNA is TGTGCCAGCAGCCAGGCTCCCGGGACAGGGGAGGAGACCCAGTACTTC. This gives the protein CASSQAPGTGEETQYF.